Listed below are T cell receptor beta chains from one sample, sequenced in a study of patients and donors after allogeneic stem cell transplantation. Each CDR3 protein is one row after TCRdb ran MiXCR on the RT-PCR reads. Seen here are over 400,000 distinct CDR3 sequences, 16% observed once, and the top ten hold roughly 7%. Sequenced input: blood, either unsorted or a sorted T cell fraction (not recorded which). The receptors were sampled from a human donor who was either an allogeneic HSCT recipient or a stem cell or donor lymphocyte infusion donor (not recorded which). It is not recorded whose cells these are; they may come from a transplant donor. Both conserved end residues are part of each CDR3. The D gene is left open where the match is weak. Size is omitted from some rows. Given values are once, few, many or a class for expanded clones.

15,TRBV7-9,TRBJ2-5,TRBD2,many,TGTGCCAGCAGTTTACTAGCGGGAGGACAAGAGACCCAGTACTTC,CASSLLAGGQETQYF
13,TRBV7-9,TRBJ2-7,TRBD1,NA,TGTGCCAGCAGCACCGGGACAGGGCTCGAGCAGTACTTC,CASSTGTGLEQYF
15,TRBV10-3,TRBJ1-1,TRBD1,NA,TGTGCCATCAGTGAGCCGGGACAGGTGTACACTGAAGCTTTCTTT,CAISEPGQVYTEAFF
16,TRBV4-1,TRBJ2-7,TRBD1,NA,TGCGCCAGCAGCCAAGATTGGACCGGGACAGGTTACGAGCAGTACTTC,CASSQDWTGTGYEQYF
14,TRBV4-3,TRBJ1-2,NA,once,TGCGCCAGCAGCCAAGAGCCGGGACGGCGGGTCGAGACCTTC,CASSQEPGRRVETF
13,TRBV20-1,TRBJ2-7,NA,NA,TGCAGTGCTAGAGATGGCAGGGCCTACGAGCAGTACTTC,CSARDGRAYEQYF
15,TRBV5-5,TRBJ2-5,NA,few,TGTGCCAGCACCCGAGGAAGGGTTGAACAAGAGACCCAGTACTTC,CASTRGRVEQETQYF
15,TRBV5-1,TRBJ1-5,NA,NA,TGCGCCAGCAGCCCCGGACATTATAGCAATCAGCCCCAGCATTTT,CASSPGHYSNQPQHF
15,TRBV24-1,TRBJ2-7,NA,NA,TGTGCCACCAGTGATCCTTCTGGGGAACACTACGAGCAGTACTTC,CATSDPSGEHYEQYF
20,TRBV14,TRBJ2-5,TRBD1,NA,TGTGCCAGCAGCCAAGATCTTGAAAGAAGGGGGCTCCTGTACCAAGAGACCCAGTACTTC,CASSQDLERRGLLYQETQYF
14,TRBV7-8,TRBJ1-2,NA,many,TGTGCCAGCAGCCGGGACGAGCCGAACTATGGCTACACCTTC,CASSRDEPNYGYTF
14,TRBV6-1,TRBJ2-3,TRBD2,few,TGTGCCAGCTTTCGGAGCGGGGTGACAGATACGCAGTATTTT,CASFRSGVTDTQYF
14,TRBV4-2,TRBJ1-5,NA,NA,TGTGCCAGCAGCCGTGAAGATGTGGGGGAGCCCCAGCATTTT,CASSREDVGEPQHF
18,TRBV4-3,TRBJ2-3,TRBD1,few,TGCGCCAGCAGCCAAGCTCGGGGACAGGGGGCCGGGACAGATACGCAGTATTTT,CASSQARGQGAGTDTQYF
17,TRBV9,TRBJ2-1,NA,NA,TGTGCCAGCAGCCCAGGGAGGTCGGAGACTAGGGGGGATGAGCAGTTCTTC,CASSPGRSETRGDEQFF
15,TRBV14,TRBJ2-4,NA,NA,TGTGCCAGCAGCCACCAGCGGGCCAAAATTGACATTCAGTACTTC,CASSHQRAKIDIQYF
12,TRBV2,TRBJ2-5,NA,few,TGTGCCAGCAGTTTATCCCGTGTGCCCCAGTACTTC,CASSLSRVPQYF
14,TRBV5-6,TRBJ1-1,NA,NA,TGTGCCAGCAGCTTGGAACGGAGGAACACTGAAGCTTTCTTT,CASSLERRNTEAFF
14,TRBV4-1,TRBJ2-5,NA,NA,TGCGCCAGCAGCCAAGACGGGGTGAAAGAGACCCAGTACTTC,CASSQDGVKETQYF
14,TRBV3-1,TRBJ2-5,NA,few,TGTGCCAGCAGCCGCCGCGCGTTTAGGGAGACCCAGTACTTC,CASSRRAFRETQYF
14,TRBV2,TRBJ2-7,TRBD2,few,TGTGCCAGCAGTGAGAAGCGGGGGTCATACGAGCAGTACTTC,CASSEKRGSYEQYF
15,TRBV5-1,TRBJ2-2,NA,few,TGCGCCAGCAGCTTCGGGGGCTCTGGTACCGGGGAGCTGTTTTTT,CASSFGGSGTGELFF
14,TRBV29-1,TRBJ2-7,NA,few,TGCAGCGTTGAATCCGGGGATGATTCCTACGAGCAGTACTTC,CSVESGDDSYEQYF
16,TRBV11-3,TRBJ2-1,NA,NA,TGTGCCAGCAGCGAGACCTCCGGGACATACTACAATGAGCAGTTCTTC,CASSETSGTYYNEQFF
13,TRBV6-1,TRBJ2-5,TRBD1,few,TGTGCCAGCAGACGGACAGGCCCAGAGACCCAGTACTTC,CASRRTGPETQYF
15,TRBV27,TRBJ2-7,NA,NA,TGTGCCAGCAGCCCTTTGGGCCTCATCGGCTACGAGCAGTACTTC,CASSPLGLIGYEQYF
14,TRBV27,TRBJ2-7,NA,many,TGTGCCAGCAGTCCGGGACACCCTAGGGACGAGCAGTACTTC,CASSPGHPRDEQYF
14,TRBV5-1,TRBJ2-3,NA,NA,TGCGCCAGCACCCCAGTGGCGGGCACAGATACGCAGTATTTT,CASTPVAGTDTQYF
14,TRBV29-1,TRBJ2-3,NA,many,TGCAGCGTTTACGGTGGAAGGGGCACAGATACGCAGTATTTT,CSVYGGRGTDTQYF
13,TRBV12-3/TRBV12-4,TRBJ2-5,NA,NA,TGTGCCAGCAGATCGGACGCGGCGGAGACCCAGTACTTC,CASRSDAAETQYF
12,TRBV6-5,TRBJ1-2,NA,few,TGTGCCAGCAGCCGGGATCGCTATGGCTACACCTTC,CASSRDRYGYTF
15,TRBV5-1,TRBJ1-4,TRBD1,NA,TGCGCCAGCAGAGAACTGACAGGGAGCAATGAAAAACTGTTTTTT,CASRELTGSNEKLFF
15,TRBV12-3/TRBV12-4,TRBJ2-3,TRBD1,few,TGTGCCACCGACAGGGGGCTCTCGGGGTTAGATACGCAGTATTTT,CATDRGLSGLDTQYF
17,TRBV27,TRBJ1-2,TRBD1,NA,TGTGCCAGCAGTTTCTTGGGGGGGACAGGGACCCATCTTGGCTACACCTTC,CASSFLGGTGTHLGYTF
16,TRBV2,TRBJ2-2,NA,NA,TGTGCCAGCAGTGAAAGCCTAGCTGCGAACACCGGGGAGCTGTTTTTT,CASSESLAANTGELFF
13,TRBV20-1,TRBJ2-5,NA,NA,TGCAGTGCCCAGGACTGGACCCAAGAGACCCAGTACTTC,CSAQDWTQETQYF
14,TRBV24-1,TRBJ1-5,NA,NA,TGTGCCACCAGTGATTTGGGGCTCGGTCAGCCCCAGCATTTT,CATSDLGLGQPQHF
14,TRBV20-1,TRBJ1-6,NA,few,TGCAGTGCCTCCCGGGGGGTCGAGAATTCACCCCTCCACTTT,CSASRGVENSPLHF
16,TRBV6-2/TRBV6-3,TRBJ1-5,NA,NA,TGTGCCAGCAGTTATCAGACAGCAACCCGCAATCAGCCCCAGCATTTT,CASSYQTATRNQPQHF
14,TRBV10-2,TRBJ2-3,NA,NA,TGCGCCAGCCCAGGACATGATAGCACAGATACGCAGTATTTT,CASPGHDSTDTQYF
13,TRBV19,TRBJ1-1,TRBD1,few,TGTGCCGCCCGGGACAGGGGGCTAACTGAAGCTTTCTTT,CAARDRGLTEAFF
13,TRBV6-1,TRBJ1-2,NA,NA,TGTGCCAGCAACTCCGCGCCTAACTATGGCTACACCTTC,CASNSAPNYGYTF
13,TRBV7-2,TRBJ1-2,NA,NA,TGTGCCAGCAGAGATAGCCATGACTATGGCTACACCTTC,CASRDSHDYGYTF
15,TRBV6-2/TRBV6-3,TRBJ1-5,NA,NA,TGTGCCAGCAGCGCCAGGGAAGTGAGCAATCAGCCCCAGCATTTT,CASSAREVSNQPQHF
15,TRBV12-3/TRBV12-4,TRBJ2-7,TRBD1,few,TGTGCCAGCAGCGTAACAGGGGCCCGCTCCTACGAGCAGTACTTC,CASSVTGARSYEQYF
13,TRBV6-1,TRBJ2-4,NA,NA,TGTGCCATCTCCCGGGCAGGGTCGAACATTCAGTACTTC,CAISRAGSNIQYF
14,TRBV11-2,TRBJ2-5,NA,few,TGTGCCAGCAGCCCTAGGGGTGGGGGTGAGACCCAGTACTTC,CASSPRGGGETQYF